The next 8 T cell receptor beta chains were all read from a single sample in a study of OX40 agonist ivuxolimab in advanced cancers. TCRdb keeps only in-frame clones here, not all; method: immunoSEQ multiplex PCR. The sample holds 20,000 to 25,000 clones, around 85% seen once. Sequenced material: CD4+ or CD8+ T cells sorted from blood, taken in a trial of the OX40 agonist ivuxolimab. The receptors were sampled from an adult with an advanced solid tumor such as melanoma, head and neck, liver or kidney cancer.

The gene calls are TRBV15 and TRBJ2-2; TRBD2 might be the D (6 bases). The V gene's germline CDR1 is LNHNV and CDR2 YYDKDF (reference sequence). The CDR3 contains 16 residues. Trimming took 3 bases from V and 0 from J, leaving 11 bases between them. The chain's CDR3 is CATSRAGTANTGELFF. The CDR3 nucleotides are TGTGCCACCAGCAGGGCCGGGACTGCGAACACCGGGGAGCTGTTTTTT.

This clone was seen only once. The rearrangement uses TRBV2 and TRBJ1-2; a weak D match, TRBD1 (5 bases). V dropped 2 bases and J dropped 4 bases, with 17 bases sitting between them. Per germline, CDR1 SNHLY and CDR2 FYNNEI. The CDR3 totals 16 residues. The CDR3 region is CASSESRRQTLYGYTF. CDR3 DNA: TGTGCCAGCAGTGAATCCCGGCGACAGACTCTCTATGGCTACACCTTC.

In its sample, this clone was seen once. The J gene is TRBJ2-5, the V gene TRBV11-2; D perhaps matches TRBD2 (5 bases). The better agreement between TRBJ2-7 and the DNA end casts doubt on the J call. The CDR3 totals 14 residues. The germline CDR1 and CDR2 sequences are SGHAT and FQNNGV. CDR3 protein: CASSLDPGSYEQYF. CDR3 DNA sequence: TGTGCCAGCAGCTTAGATCCGGGGTCCTACGAGCAGTACTTC.

This chain uses TRBV7-9 with TRBJ2-2, with TRBD2 matching over 8 bases. There are 14 residues in the CDR3. Trimming cost V 11 bases and J 2 bases; bases outside gene matches: 7. Germline V gives CDR1 SEHNR, CDR2 FQNEAQ (reference sequence). As DNA, the CDR3 is TGTGCCCCCCGGGGGGGGTCTAACACCGGGGAGCTGTTTTTT. It specifies CAPRGGSNTGELFF.

This clone has only a few counts. One end of the junction does not line up with germline, which may come from a read error. The chain employs TRBV2 and TRBJ1-3; D gene uncertain. The CDR3 is 11 amino acids. The V gene's germline CDR1 is SNHLY and CDR2 FYNNEI. The CDR3 protein is CASSGESPSHF. The CDR3 coding sequence is TGTGCCAGCAGTGGGGAGTCACCCAGTCATTTT.

A single count supports this clone. The chain carries TRBV21-1 and TRBJ1-6; the DNA was not used to check the table's D call, TRBD1. TRBV21-1 is described as a pseudogene. The CDR3 runs to 15 residues. DNA for the CDR3: TGTGCCAGCAGCAATCCGGGACAGGGGAGGTCACCCCTCCACTTT. Its translation is CASSNPGQGRSPLHF.

The V call is TRBV7-2, the J call TRBJ1-1; no clear D. Per germline, CDR1 SGHTA and CDR2 FQGNSA. The CDR3 has 12 amino acids. V was shortened by 6 bases and J by 1 base, with 6 bases between the two germline ends. This CDR3 is CASSRGNTEAFF. In nucleotides, the CDR3 is TGTGCCAGCAGTCGGGGGAACACTGAAGCTTTCTTT.

This clone was counted a few times. This chain connects TRBV2 to TRBJ2-2; D gene uncertain. Trimming cost V 4 bases and J 6 bases, with 3 bases left between them. The germline CDR1 and CDR2 sequences are SNHLY and FYNNEI. CDR3 length: 11 residues. The CDR3 DNA reads as TGTGCCAGCAGTGTGTCCGGGGAGCTGTTTTTT. It translates to CASSVSGELFF.